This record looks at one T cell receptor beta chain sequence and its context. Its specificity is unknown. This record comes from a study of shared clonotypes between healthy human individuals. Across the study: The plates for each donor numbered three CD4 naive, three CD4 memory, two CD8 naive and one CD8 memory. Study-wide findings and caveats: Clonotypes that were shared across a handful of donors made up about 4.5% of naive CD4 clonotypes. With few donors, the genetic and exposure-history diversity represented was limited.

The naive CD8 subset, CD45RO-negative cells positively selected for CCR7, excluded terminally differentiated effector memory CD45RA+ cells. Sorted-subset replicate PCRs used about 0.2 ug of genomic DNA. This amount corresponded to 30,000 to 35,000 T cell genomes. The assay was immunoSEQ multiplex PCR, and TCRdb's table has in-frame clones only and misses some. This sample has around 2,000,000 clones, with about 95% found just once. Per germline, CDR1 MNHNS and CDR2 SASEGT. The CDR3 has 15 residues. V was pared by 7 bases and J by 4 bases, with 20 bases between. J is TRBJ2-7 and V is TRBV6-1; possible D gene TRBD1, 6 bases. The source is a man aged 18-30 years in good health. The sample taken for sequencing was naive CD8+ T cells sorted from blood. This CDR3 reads CASMYRALQGYEQYF. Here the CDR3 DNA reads TGTGCCAGCATGTACCGGGCGCTGCAGGGGTACGAGCAGTACTTC.